Following are 32 T cell receptor beta chains from one sample sequenced in a study of shared clonotypes between healthy human individuals. The method was immunoSEQ multiplex PCR; TCRdb's version includes in-frame clones alone and lacks a portion of them. Of millions of clones in the sample, over 85% were seen once. Sequencing used naive CD4+ T cells from PBMCs. Indicated subset: CD45RA+ positively selected. These receptors were collected from a man between 18 and 35 years old in good health. Some clones in this sample may be carry-over from other donors' samples.

The rearrangement joins TRBV7-3 to TRBJ2-6; TRBD2 matches 10 bases. V gave up 5 bases and J gave up 0 bases; unmatched junction bases: 10. Germline V gene data show CDR1 as SGHTA and CDR2 as FQGTGA. The CDR3 extends over 19 amino acids. CDR3 DNA sequence: TGTGCCAGCAGCCTACAAGGACTAGCGGTGAGCTCTGGGGCCAACGTCCTGACTTTC. Translation gives CASSLQGLAVSSGANVLTF.

The gene calls are TRBV2 and TRBJ2-3, with 8 bases that match TRBD2. V shed 7 bases and J 2 bases; nucleotides not matched to a gene: 11. Germline CDR1 SNHLY, CDR2 FYNNEI. This CDR3 region has 16 residues. The CDR3 spells CASTGFASGPTDTQYF. CDR3 bases: TGTGCCAGCACCGGTTTCGCTAGCGGGCCCACAGATACGCAGTATTTT.

Concerning this clone itself: The junction departs from germline at one end; a sequencing error may be responsible. The gene calls are TRBV7-2 and TRBJ1-2, with unresolved D. This CDR3 is 15 amino acids long. Germline V gene data show CDR1 as SGHTA and CDR2 as FQGNSA. The CDR3 DNA follows: TGTGCCAGCAGCGTAGCGGTTAGGGCCGCGCATGGCTACACCTTC. Translation: CASSVAVRAAHGYTF.

V gene TRBV28 combines with J gene TRBJ1-4; D is undetermined. Germline V lookup: CDR1 MDHEN, CDR2 SYDVKM. The length of the CDR3 is 13 residues. V lost 5 bases and J 8 bases, leaving 12 bases between the germline ends. The CDR3 reads CASSPYDREKLFF. Written as DNA, the CDR3 is TGTGCCAGCAGTCCCTACGACCGGGAAAAACTGTTTTTT.

V usage is TRBV7-2 and J usage is TRBJ2-2, with a weak D call TRBD2 (5 bases). CDR1 and CDR2 (germline): SGHTA, FQGNSA. The CDR3 is 15 amino acids. With 3 bases removed from V and 8 bases from J, the gap between germline ends came to 16 bases. CDR3 nucleotides: TGTGCCAGCAGCTTGGGGATTAGCGCCCGAGGGGAGCTGTTTTTT. Protein: CASSLGISARGELFF.

The V and J genes are TRBV4-2 and TRBJ1-3; D gene ambiguous. With 4 bases removed from V and 4 bases from J, the gap between germline ends came to 14 bases. Germline-derived CDR1 and CDR2 are LGHNA and YNFKEQ. This CDR3 is built from 15 residues. CDR3 sequence reads: CASSRRASGGNTIYF. Here the CDR3 DNA reads TGTGCCAGCAGCCGGAGGGCGTCCGGAGGAAACACCATATATTTT.

The chain links TRBV9 to TRBJ2-3, with TRBD1 matching over 9 bases. Trimming took 4 bases from V and 6 from J; bases not matched to a gene: 18. Germline lookup yields CDR1 SGDLS and CDR2 YYNGEE. The CDR3 contains 18 residues. CDR3 DNA: TGTGCCAGCAGCCCACCTCCGGGACAGGGCCTTCTTAGGGATACGCAGTATTTT. This encodes CASSPPPGQGLLRDTQYF.

The chain employs TRBV2 and TRBJ2-1; the match to TRBD1 covers 8 bases. J was trimmed by 6 bases and V by 1 base; bases with no gene match: 2. The CDR3 spans 14 residues. The germline CDR1 and CDR2 sequences are SNHLY and FYNNEI. The CDR3 nucleotides are TGTGCCAGCAGTGAAGACAGGGGGATCAATGAGCAGTTCTTC. Translation: CASSEDRGINEQFF.

This clone occurred once. The rearrangement joins TRBV2 to TRBJ2-6, with a weak D call TRBD2 (7 bases). V was pared by 7 bases and J by 2 bases, with 12 bases between. The CDR3 runs 15 residues. Germline values: CDR1 SNHLY, CDR2 FYNNEI. CDR3 sequence reads: CASTPGGPGANVLTF. For the CDR3, the DNA is TGTGCCAGCACCCCGGGGGGCCCTGGGGCCAACGTCCTGACTTTC.

The rearrangement links TRBV4-3 to TRBJ2-1; D unclear. V lost 2 bases and J 0 bases, leaving 17 bases between the germline ends. CDR3 length: 18 amino acids. Germline V gene sequence: CDR1 LGHNA, CDR2 YSLEER. The CDR3 sequence: CASSQRWGVQISYNEQFF. The CDR3 DNA reads as TGCGCCAGCAGCCAAAGATGGGGTGTCCAGATCTCCTACAATGAGCAGTTCTTC.

V and J are TRBV14 and TRBJ2-7; D may be TRBD2 (5 bases). The V and J ends lost 0 bases and 5 bases respectively, with 11 bases between them. The CDR3 has 14 residues. Germline V gene lookup returns CDR1 SGHDN and CDR2 FVKESK. In DNA form, the CDR3 reads TGTGCCAGCAGCCAAGAGTTCTTCGGGGACGAGCAGTACTTC. Protein product: CASSQEFFGDEQYF.

The chain employs TRBV6-1 and TRBJ2-5; D is undetermined. V was pared by 0 bases and J by 5 bases, with 7 bases between. Looked up from germline, CDR1 is MNHNS and CDR2 is SASEGT. CDR3 length: 13 residues. CDR3 in amino acids: CASSEAVWETQYF. For the CDR3, the DNA is TGTGCCAGCAGTGAAGCTGTTTGGGAGACCCAGTACTTC.

The V call is TRBV15, the J call TRBJ1-5; weak D call: TRBD1 (6 bases). Trimming cost V 6 bases and J 4 bases, with 10 bases left between them. The CDR3 runs to 13 residues. The V gene's germline CDR1 is LNHNV and CDR2 YYDKDF (reference sequence). CDR3 sequence: CATSGQLNQPQHF. The CDR3, as DNA: TGTGCCACCAGTGGACAGTTAAATCAGCCCCAGCATTTT.

The rearrangement links TRBV4-1 to TRBJ2-2; D remains unclear. The germline CDR1 and CDR2 sequences are MGHRA and YSYEKL. The CDR3 totals 17 residues. The germline V and J ends were trimmed by 1 base and 0 bases, with 12 bases remaining between them. CDR3 coding DNA: TGCGCCAGCAGCCAAGTCGGGCTAACAGCGAACACCGGGGAGCTGTTTTTT. Its protein is CASSQVGLTANTGELFF.

This chain joins TRBV19 and TRBJ1-2, with 7 bases matching TRBD1. The CDR3 is 16 residues long. From germline, CDR1 is LNHDA and CDR2 SQIVND (reference sequence). The junction had 15 bases not matched to a gene; V was cut back by 8 bases and J by 3 bases. The CDR3 region has the DNA TGTGCCAGTCTTGACAGGGCTTGGGAAATGGACTATGGCTACACCTTC. Translating it yields CASLDRAWEMDYGYTF.

This clone was observed a single time. The chain is built from TRBV7-9 and TRBJ2-7; 8 nucleotides align to TRBD2. Germline CDR1 reads SEHNR; CDR2 reads FQNEAQ (reference sequence). The CDR3 has 15 amino acids. J gave up 2 bases and V 3 bases, and 6 bases lay outside the gene matches. CDR3 protein: CASSFPGGVPYEQYF. In nucleotides, the CDR3 is TGTGCCAGCAGCTTCCCGGGGGGGGTCCCCTACGAGCAGTACTTC.

This chain links TRBV28 with TRBJ1-1, with D maybe TRBD1 (6 bases). CDR1 and CDR2 from the germline V gene are MDHEN and SYDVKM. V shed 10 bases and J shed 9 bases, with 15 bases lying between them. The CDR3 runs to 11 residues. In DNA form, the CDR3 reads TGTGCCACCCTCCCGGGACAAAAAGCTTTCTTT. Amino acid sequence: CATLPGQKAFF.

A remark on this clone: Other nucleotide sequences from this sample produce the same CDR3. The chain joins TRBV2 to TRBJ2-3, with TRBD1 matching 7 bases. The CDR3 sequence is 15 residues long. Germline V gives CDR1 SNHLY, CDR2 FYNNEI. V shed 1 base, J shed 3 bases, and the junction held 4 bases outside the gene matches. The CDR3 is CASSEGGGRTDTQYF. The DNA of the CDR3 is TGTGCCAGCAGTGAAGGAGGGGGCAGAACAGATACGCAGTATTTT.

V usage is TRBV4-2 and J usage is TRBJ1-6; 10 positions agree with TRBD1. J gave up 14 bases and V 5 bases, and 9 bases lay outside the gene matches. This CDR3 spans 14 amino acids. The germline V gene encodes CDR1 LGHNA and CDR2 YNFKEQ. The CDR3 bases are TGTGCCAGCAGCGCAGGACAGGGGGGGATGGCCCTCCACTTT. Amino acids: CASSAGQGGMALHF.

The CDR3 sequence is CASSYGIYGYTF. CDR3 DNA sequence: TGTGCCAGCAGTTACGGGATCTATGGCTACACCTTC. The rearrangement links TRBV28 to TRBJ1-2; D is uncertain. The CDR3 has 12 residues. V was clipped by 4 bases and J by 4 bases, with 7 bases between them. Germline loops: CDR1 MDHEN, CDR2 SYDVKM.

The genes are TRBV19 and TRBJ2-1; 13 nucleotides line up with TRBD2. With V trimmed by 7 bases and J by 8 bases, 11 bases remained unmatched. The CDR3 is 16 amino acids. In germline, CDR1 is LNHDA, CDR2 SQIVND (reference sequence). CDR3 loop: CASTFITSGRVDEQFF. The CDR3 bases are TGTGCCAGTACCTTTATTACTAGCGGGAGGGTGGATGAGCAGTTCTTC.

This chain links TRBV29-1 with TRBJ2-1; D is possibly TRBD2 (6 bases). This CDR3 spans 16 amino acids. Germline V gene lookup returns CDR1 SQVTM and CDR2 ANQGSEA. Trimming took off 0 bases at V and 0 bases at J, with 12 bases between the two ends. As DNA, the CDR3 is TGCAGCGTTGAAGATCCCCCCGGGAGCTCCTACAATGAGCAGTTCTTC. Its translation: CSVEDPPGSSYNEQFF.

This clone was observed once. This rearrangement joins TRBV5-1 to TRBJ1-1; D is unclear. This CDR3 region has 12 residues. Trimming took off 0 bases at V and 11 bases at J, with 11 bases between the two ends. CDR1 SGHRS and CDR2 YFSETQ come from the germline V gene. In DNA form, the CDR3 reads TGCGCCAGCAGCTTGGACCGAGAAGGGGCTTTCTTT. Protein product: CASSLDREGAFF.

The chain uses TRBV4-1 and TRBJ1-2; D is possibly TRBD1 (6 bases). V lost 1 base to trimming and J lost 4 bases, with 16 bases between them. Germline CDR1 reads MGHRA; CDR2 reads YSYEKL. The CDR3 contains 16 residues. The CDR3 reads CASSQAVFRTVYGYTF. Here the CDR3 DNA reads TGCGCCAGCAGCCAAGCCGTTTTCCGGACAGTCTATGGCTACACCTTC.

CDR3 residues: CASTYGDGELFF. Written as DNA, the CDR3 is TGTGCCAGCACCTACGGGGACGGGGAGCTGTTTTTT. V gene TRBV6-5 combines with J gene TRBJ2-2; weak D call: TRBD2 (5 bases). CDR3 size: 12 residues. Trimming stripped 7 bases from V and 7 bases from J, with 10 bases between. Germline V gene lookup returns CDR1 MNHEY and CDR2 SVGAGI.

The chain uses TRBV29-1 and TRBJ1-4; possibly TRBD1 for D (5 bases). The CDR3 contains 13 residues. Germline loops: CDR1 SQVTM, CDR2 ANQGSEA. Trimming pared 1 base from V and 4 bases from J, leaving 7 bases between. The CDR3 is CSVEAGDNEKLFF. Written as DNA, the CDR3 is TGCAGCGTTGAAGCGGGGGATAATGAAAAACTGTTTTTT. The full variable domain, completed using reference TRBV29-1 and TRBJ1-4, is SAVISQKPSRDICQRGTSLTIQCQVDSQVTMMFWYRQQPGQSLTLIATANQGSEATYESGFVIDKFPISRPNLTFSTLTVSNMSPEDSSIYLCSVEAGDNEKLFFGSGTQLSVL.

DNA for the CDR3: TGTGCCAGCAGAGAATCGGGGGGACAGGGGGCGATACGGTCCTACGAGCAGTACTTC. Amino acid sequence: CASRESGGQGAIRSYEQYF. The gene calls are TRBV27 and TRBJ2-7, with 12 positions matching TRBD1. V dropped 6 bases and J dropped 1; count of bases not matched to a gene: 16. This CDR3 has 19 amino acids. CDR1 is MNHEY and CDR2 is SMNVEV in the germline V gene (reference sequence).

The chain recombines TRBV7-9 with TRBJ1-1; a possible D gene is TRBD1 (5 bases). CDR3 length: 16 amino acids. The germline V and J ends were trimmed by 6 bases and 1 base, with 18 bases remaining between them. The V gene's germline CDR1 is SEHNR and CDR2 FQNEAQ (reference sequence). CDR3 sequence reads: CASRYNPGHQNTEAFF. The CDR3, as DNA: TGTGCCAGCAGGTACAATCCAGGACACCAGAACACTGAAGCTTTCTTT.

This clone was detected only once. The CDR3 spells CASSPNRGRINEQFF. The CDR3 DNA sequence: TGTGCCAGCAGCCCCAACAGGGGGCGTATCAATGAGCAGTTCTTC. The V call is TRBV28, the J call TRBJ2-1, with 9 bases matching TRBD1. The J segment lost 6 bases and the V segment lost 6 bases, leaving 9 bases of the junction unmatched. Germline V gives CDR1 MDHEN, CDR2 SYDVKM. CDR3 length equals 15 residues.

The genes are TRBV28 and TRBJ2-3, with TRBD2 identical over 13 bases. The trim removed 5 bases at V and 2 bases at J, leaving 10 bases unmatched. Germline loops: CDR1 MDHEN, CDR2 SYDVKM. The CDR3 is made up of 18 amino acids. The CDR3 nucleotides read TGTGCCAGCAGTGCCCCGGGACTAGCGGGGCCAAACACAGATACGCAGTATTTT. Protein sequence: CASSAPGLAGPNTDTQYF.

This chain connects TRBV9 to TRBJ2-1; D gene uncertain. The germline gives CDR1 SGDLS, CDR2 YYNGEE. Trimming took off 0 bases at V and 0 bases at J, with 7 bases between the two ends. The CDR3 runs 15 residues. The CDR3 nucleotides are TGTGCCAGCAGCGTAGCCCGGGCCTCCTACAATGAGCAGTTCTTC. Its protein is CASSVARASYNEQFF.

This clone was recorded only once. V is TRBV7-9 and J is TRBJ2-7, with D unresolved. The CDR3 is 13 amino acids. The germline V gene encodes CDR1 SEHNR and CDR2 FQNEAQ (reference sequence). V was trimmed by 3 bases and J by 2 bases, leaving 8 bases between them. The CDR3 DNA sequence: TGTGCCAGCAGCTTTGACTCCACCTACGAGCAGTACTTC. This sequence encodes CASSFDSTYEQYF.